This TCR beta chain was sequenced in a study of blood T cell repertoires in COVID-19 (dated by TCRdb to about 2020). Context from the whole study: Collaborator samples came from the United States, Italy and Spain and covered acute and convalescent phases of COVID-19. The material from the prospective study consisted of cDNA or gDNA derived from T cells, B-cell-depleted T cells, or PBMCs. The dataset comprised deeply sampled blood TCRbeta repertoires from subjects exposed to, actively infected with, or recovered from COVID-19. The repertoires were made available in a free public database intended to serve as a resource for research on the immune response to SARS-CoV-2. Samples were obtained from the ongoing ImmuneRACE study (first 160 participants) and from about 1,300 subjects provided by 6 global collaborators. Sample metadata almost always included a de-identified subject ID, COVID-19 status, age in years and sex. Where available, HLA class I and class II types were taken from metadata supplied by the sample provider and were not determined by assay-based typing.

About this clone itself: Its antigen is not yet known. The sample holds no much larger clone one base away, and base qualities are not on file.

TCRbeta CDR3 regions were amplified from genomic DNA by means of the immunoSEQ Assay, a bias-controlled multiplex PCR. The paper's data handling went like this. Within the assay, amplification of reference gene primers was used to estimate how many nucleated cells each sample contained. To quantify the absolute abundance of each unique TCRbeta CDR3 rearrangement, sequence reads were collapsed and filtered. For each sample, productive Simpson clonality was calculated by taking the square root of Simpson's diversity index across productive rearrangements. Not all clones reach the TCRdb copy of this immuneACCESS table, which keeps in-frame sequences only. Checked studies attribute under half of the gap to unresolved V genes and leave the rest unexplained. That table is the source of V, J and clone size, and D and trimming were worked out from the DNA. The sample table records 150,000 to 200,000 clones; over 80% of these occur just once. Of the sample, 7.6% falls within the top ten clones.

What the research found in general, with its limitations: Clinical and demographic metadata were provided uncurated, with the amount varying by source and participant.

At one collaborating source in Seattle, patients were enrolled during active infection and were followed longitudinally through the course of disease. The collaborating institutions used their own protocols to collect whole blood in K2EDTA tubes. Collaborator samples were shipped for TCRbeta analysis as frozen whole blood, isolated PBMCs, or DNA extracted from either sample type. The CDR3 numbers 18 residues from cysteine through phenylalanine. Left in the record is the CDR3 DNA by itself, 54 bases read in frame from the first base. For CDR1 and CDR2, the germline V gene lists MDHEN and SYDVKM. Trimmed from V: 4 bases; trimmed from J: 2 bases; junction bases lacking a gene match: 11.

The V gene is TRBV28 and the J gene is TRBJ2-7, and 13 junction bases match TRBD2. Sequenced material: peripheral blood. This receptor was obtained from a woman in her seventies with COVID-19, enrolled during active disease. The CDR3 in this case is CASSSPPGLAGNPYEQYF. The nucleotide sequence reads TGTGCCAGCAGTTCACCGCCGGGACTAGCGGGAAACCCCTACGAGCAGTACTTC.